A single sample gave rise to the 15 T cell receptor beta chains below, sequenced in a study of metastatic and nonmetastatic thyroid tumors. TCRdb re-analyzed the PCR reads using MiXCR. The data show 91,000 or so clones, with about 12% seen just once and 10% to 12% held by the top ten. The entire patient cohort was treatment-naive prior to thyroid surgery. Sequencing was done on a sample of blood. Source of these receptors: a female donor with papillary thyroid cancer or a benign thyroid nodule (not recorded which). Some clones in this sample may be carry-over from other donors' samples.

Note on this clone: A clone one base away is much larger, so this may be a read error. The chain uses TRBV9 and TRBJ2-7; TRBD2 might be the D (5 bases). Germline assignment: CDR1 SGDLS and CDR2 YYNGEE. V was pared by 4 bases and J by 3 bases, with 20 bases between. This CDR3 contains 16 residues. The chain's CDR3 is CASSPARGRANYEQYF. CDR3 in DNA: TGTGCCAGCAGCCCCGCGCGAGGGCGCGCTAACTACGAGCAGTACTTC.

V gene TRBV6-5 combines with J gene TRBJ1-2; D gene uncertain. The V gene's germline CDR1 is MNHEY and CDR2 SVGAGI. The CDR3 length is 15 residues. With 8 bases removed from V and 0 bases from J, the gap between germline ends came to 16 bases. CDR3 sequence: CASGSQPGSNYGYTF. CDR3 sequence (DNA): TGTGCCAGCGGTTCCCAACCCGGGTCTAACTATGGCTACACCTTC.

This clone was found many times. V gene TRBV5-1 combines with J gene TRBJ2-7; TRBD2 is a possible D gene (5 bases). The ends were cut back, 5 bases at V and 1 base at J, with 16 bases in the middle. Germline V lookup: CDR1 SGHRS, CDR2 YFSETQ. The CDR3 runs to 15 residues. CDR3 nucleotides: TGCGCCAGCAGTTGGGAGCTAGACAAATCCTACGAGCAGTACTTC. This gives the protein CASSWELDKSYEQYF.

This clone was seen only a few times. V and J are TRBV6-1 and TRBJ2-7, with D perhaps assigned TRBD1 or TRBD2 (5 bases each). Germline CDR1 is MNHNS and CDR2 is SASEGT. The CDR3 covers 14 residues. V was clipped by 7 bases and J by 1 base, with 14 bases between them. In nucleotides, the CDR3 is TGTGCCAGCACCCAAAGTGAGGGGTCCTACGAGCAGTACTTC. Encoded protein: CASTQSEGSYEQYF.

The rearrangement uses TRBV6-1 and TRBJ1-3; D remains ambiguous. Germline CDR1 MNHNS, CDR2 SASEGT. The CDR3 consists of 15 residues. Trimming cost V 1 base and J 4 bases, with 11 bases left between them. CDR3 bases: TGTGCCAGCAGTGAAGATAAGGGCGCCGGAAACACCATATATTTT. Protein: CASSEDKGAGNTIYF.

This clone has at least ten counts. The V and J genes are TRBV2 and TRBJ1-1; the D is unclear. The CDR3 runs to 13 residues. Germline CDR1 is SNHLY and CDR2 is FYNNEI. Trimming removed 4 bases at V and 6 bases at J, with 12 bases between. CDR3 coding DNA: TGTGCCAGCAGTGGGTTCGAGGGATCTGAAGCTTTCTTT. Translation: CASSGFEGSEAFF.

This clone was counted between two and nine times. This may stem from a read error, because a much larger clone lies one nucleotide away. The CDR3 nucleotides are TGTGCCAGCAGTTCGTTCCATAGGGGCACAGATACGCAGTATTTT. Amino acid sequence: CASSSFHRGTDTQYF. The rearrangement uses TRBV27 and TRBJ2-3; no clear D gene. Trimming removed 4 bases from V and 1 base from J, with 12 bases in between. Germline assignment: CDR1 MNHEY and CDR2 SMNVEV (reference sequence). The CDR3 spans 15 residues.

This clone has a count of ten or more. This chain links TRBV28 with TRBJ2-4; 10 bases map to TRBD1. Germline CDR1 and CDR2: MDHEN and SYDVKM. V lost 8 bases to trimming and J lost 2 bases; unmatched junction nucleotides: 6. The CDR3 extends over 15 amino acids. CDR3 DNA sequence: TGTGCCAGCGTCGGACAGGGGGAGCCCAAAAACATTCAGTACTTC. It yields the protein CASVGQGEPKNIQYF.

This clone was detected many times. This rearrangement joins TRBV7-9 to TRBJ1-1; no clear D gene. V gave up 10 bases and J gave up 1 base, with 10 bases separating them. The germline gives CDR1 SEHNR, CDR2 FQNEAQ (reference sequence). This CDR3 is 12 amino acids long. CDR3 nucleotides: TGTGCCACCAGTACCGGGAACACTGAAGCTTTCTTT. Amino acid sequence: CATSTGNTEAFF.

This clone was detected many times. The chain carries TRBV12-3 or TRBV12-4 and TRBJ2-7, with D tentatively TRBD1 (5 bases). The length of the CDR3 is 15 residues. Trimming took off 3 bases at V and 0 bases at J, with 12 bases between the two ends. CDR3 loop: CASSFRAVTSYEQYF. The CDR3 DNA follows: TGTGCCAGCAGTTTCAGGGCTGTAACCTCCTACGAGCAGTACTTC.

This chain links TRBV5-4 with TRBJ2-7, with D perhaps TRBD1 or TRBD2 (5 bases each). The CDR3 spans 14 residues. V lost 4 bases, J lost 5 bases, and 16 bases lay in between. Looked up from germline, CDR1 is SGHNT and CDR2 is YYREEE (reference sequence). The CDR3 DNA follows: TGTGCCAGCAGCCCGGCGGGCAGGGTAAACGAGCAGTACTTC. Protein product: CASSPAGRVNEQYF. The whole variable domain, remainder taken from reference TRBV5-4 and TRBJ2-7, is ETGVTQSPTHLIKTRGQQVTLRCSSQSGHNTVSWYQQALGQGPQFIFQYYREEENGRGNFPPRFSGLQFPNYSSELNVNALELDDSALYLCASSPAGRVNEQYFGPGTRLTVT.

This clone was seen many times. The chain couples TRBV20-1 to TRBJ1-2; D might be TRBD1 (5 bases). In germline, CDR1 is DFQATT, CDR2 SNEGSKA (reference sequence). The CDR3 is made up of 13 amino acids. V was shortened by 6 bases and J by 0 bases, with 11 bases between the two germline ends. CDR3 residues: CSASDSSNYGYTF. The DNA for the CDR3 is TGCAGTGCGTCCGACAGCTCTAACTATGGCTACACCTTC.

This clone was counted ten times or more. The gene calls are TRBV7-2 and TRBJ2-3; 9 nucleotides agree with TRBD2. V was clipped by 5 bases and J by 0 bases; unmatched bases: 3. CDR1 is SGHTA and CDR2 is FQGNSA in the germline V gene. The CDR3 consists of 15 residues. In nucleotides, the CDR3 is TGTGCCAGCAGCCCGGGACTAGCTAGCACAGATACGCAGTATTTT. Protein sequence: CASSPGLASTDTQYF.

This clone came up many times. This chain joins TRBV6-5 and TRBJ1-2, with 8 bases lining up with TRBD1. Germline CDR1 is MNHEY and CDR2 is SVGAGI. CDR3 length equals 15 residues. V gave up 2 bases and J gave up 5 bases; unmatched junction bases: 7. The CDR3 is CASSYGQGANYGYTF. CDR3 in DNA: TGTGCCAGCAGTTACGGGCAGGGGGCGAATTATGGCTACACCTTC.

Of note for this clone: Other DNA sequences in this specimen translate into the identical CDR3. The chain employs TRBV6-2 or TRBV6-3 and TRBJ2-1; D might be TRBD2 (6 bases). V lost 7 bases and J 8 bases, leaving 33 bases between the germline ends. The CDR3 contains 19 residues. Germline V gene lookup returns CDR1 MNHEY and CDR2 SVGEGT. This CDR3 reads CASTKRLAPGAPFFHEQFF. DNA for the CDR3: TGTGCCAGCACAAAGCGGCTGGCCCCGGGAGCTCCCTTCTTTCATGAGCAGTTCTTC.